This TCR beta chain was recovered during a study of CD8 T cells in Susac syndrome. CD8+ and CD4+ T cells circulating in blood were sequenced for TCR beta. Healthy donors, matched for age and sex, constituted the control group. The CDR3 is made up of 14 amino acids. The germline gives CDR1 MNHEY, CDR2 SVGAGI. The trim removed 2 bases at V and 6 bases at J, leaving 4 bases unmatched. An input of roughly 0.45 to 1 ug of RNA was subjected to reverse transcription using random hexamers. The amplification used immunoSEQ multiplex PCR on TCR beta CDR3; it spanned 54 Vbeta and 13 Jbeta. TCRdb reanalysed the immunoSEQ multiplex PCR reads using MiXCR and keeps one entry per CDR3 protein. The sample lists approximately 150,000 distinct CDR3 sequences; just under 95% were seen once.

The clonotype originates from a human donor in good health. The chain is built from TRBV6-5 and TRBJ2-7, with 10 positions matching TRBD1. The source material was CD4+ T cells from PBMCs. This CDR3 reads CASSYRDRGGEQYF. Here the CDR3 DNA reads TGTGCCAGCAGTTACCGGGACAGGGGCGGCGAGCAGTACTTC.